This T cell receptor beta chain comes out of a study of cytomegalovirus exposure and HLA in healthy donors. The study, taken as a whole, reports: TCR beta V- and J-gene trimming, according to a later analysis, was linked to a missense DCLRE1C variant. 87-base-pair reads could not separate some V segments, including TRBV6-2 and TRBV6-3.

The PCR made use of 60 Vbeta and 13 Jbeta primers. The method was immunoSEQ multiplex PCR; TCRdb's version includes in-frame clones alone and lacks a portion of them. The table has nearly 65,000 clones, roughly 70% seen once. The CDR3 has 15 amino acids. V trimming: 0 bases; J trimming: 5 bases; junction bases outside the gene matches: 5. Germline V lookup: CDR1 GTSNPN, CDR2 SVGIG (reference sequence). A word on this clone: Its target is not known. Other DNA sequences in this specimen translate into the identical CDR3.

The sequence came from a man aged 50-60 years in good health and CMV-seronegative. The chain employs TRBV30 and TRBJ1-4; 8 bases agree with TRBD1. The sequencing sample was made of PBMCs. CDR3 in amino acids: CAWSVPDRVNEKLFF. The CDR3 nucleotides are TGTGCCTGGAGTGTCCCGGACAGGGTCAATGAAAAACTGTTTTTT.